This T cell receptor (beta chain) was sequenced in a study of blood T cell repertoires in COVID-19. The wider study: The cDNA or gDNA used as material had been derived from T cells, B-cell-depleted T cells, or PBMCs.

In germline, CDR1 is SGHDT, CDR2 YYEEEE. CDR3 size: 17 residues. V was pared by 4 bases and J by 1 base, with 20 bases between. In the source study's methods: From reference gene primer amplification, estimates of nucleated cell counts were derived. Assay: immunoSEQ multiplex PCR; the TCRdb copy retains only in-frame clones and omits some. V, J and clone size derive from that table, while D and trimming were established from the DNA sequence. Found here are over 200,000 clones, about nine tenths of them singletons; the top ten hold more than 9%. The sample was peripheral blood. The chain is built from TRBV5-6 and TRBJ1-1, with a weak D call TRBD1 (5 bases). This receptor was obtained from a man aged 45 to 65 with COVID-19, enrolled during active disease. The chain's CDR3 is CASSPRVFDLRNTEAFF. The DNA of the CDR3 is TGTGCCAGCAGCCCCAGGGTGTTCGACCTTAGGAACACTGAAGCTTTCTTT.